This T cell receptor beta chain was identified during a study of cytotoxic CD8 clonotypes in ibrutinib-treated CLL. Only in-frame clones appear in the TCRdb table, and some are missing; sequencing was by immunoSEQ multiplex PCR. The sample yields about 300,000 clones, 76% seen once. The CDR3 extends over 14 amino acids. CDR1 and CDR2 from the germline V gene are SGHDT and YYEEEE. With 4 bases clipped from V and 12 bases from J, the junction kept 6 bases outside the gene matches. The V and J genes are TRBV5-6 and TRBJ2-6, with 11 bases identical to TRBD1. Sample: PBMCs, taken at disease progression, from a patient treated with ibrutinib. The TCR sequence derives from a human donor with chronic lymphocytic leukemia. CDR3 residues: CASSLGQGAAVLTF. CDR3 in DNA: TGTGCCAGCAGCCTAGGACAGGGGGCTGCCGTCCTGACTTTC.